These 27 T cell receptor beta chains were sequenced from one sample in a study of memory CD4+ T cells and cytomegalovirus serostatus. The sort gate was single viable CD3+CD4+CD8-CD45RO+ cells for memory CD4+ T cells. Data came from immunoSEQ multiplex PCR; TCRdb stores just in-frame clones and leaves some out. Counted here are around 25,000 clones, about 78% occurring once; the ten biggest clones make up 1.1%. The sequencing input was memory CD4+ T cells from blood. Receptors were obtained from an adult in good health and CMV-seronegative.

The gene calls are TRBV19 and TRBJ1-4; D is perhaps TRBD1 (5 bases). The germline gives CDR1 LNHDA, CDR2 SQIVND (reference sequence). Trimming took 4 bases from V and 10 from J, leaving 19 bases between them. The CDR3 is 15 residues long. The CDR3 here is CASSTGGTPGGKLFF. DNA for the CDR3: TGTGCCAGTAGTACAGGCGGGACCCCAGGTGGAAAACTGTTTTTT.

The J gene is TRBJ2-3, the V gene TRBV7-9, with 8 bases that match TRBD2. The V segment lost 5 bases and the J segment 4 bases; nucleotides outside the gene matches: 5. CDR1 is SEHNR and CDR2 is FQNEAQ in the germline V gene (reference sequence). The CDR3 contains 14 residues. CDR3 in amino acids: CASSPSGGPDTQYF. CDR3 coding DNA: TGTGCCAGCAGCCCGAGCGGGGGCCCAGATACGCAGTATTTT.

This chain uses TRBV5-1 with TRBJ2-5, with 7 bases matching TRBD2. V lost 7 bases and J lost 5; bases outside the gene matches: 11. The CDR3 runs to 14 residues. The V gene's germline CDR1 is SGHRS and CDR2 YFSETQ. In DNA, the CDR3 is TGCGCCAGCGCGTCGGGCGGGAGAGAGGAGACCCAGTACTTC. It specifies CASASGGREETQYF. The whole variable domain, filled in from reference TRBV5-1 and TRBJ2-5, reads KAGVTQTPRYLIKTRGQQVTLSCSPISGHRSVSWYQQTPGQGLQFLFEYFSETQRNKGNFPGRFSGRQFSNSRSEMNVSTLELGDSALYLCASASGGREETQYFGPGTRLLVL.

V gene TRBV6-5 combines with J gene TRBJ2-1; D perhaps matches TRBD1 (6 bases). Trimming took off 2 bases at V and 4 bases at J, with 9 bases between the two ends. CDR1 is MNHEY, CDR2 SVGAGI, per germline. This CDR3 is 14 amino acids long. In DNA, the CDR3 is TGTGCCAGCAGTTACCGGGACACGTACAATGAGCAGTTCTTC. Residues: CASSYRDTYNEQFF.

The chain recombines TRBV2 with TRBJ2-7, with no clear D. CDR1 and CDR2 from the germline V gene are SNHLY and FYNNEI. The CDR3 runs 13 residues. V lost 4 bases, J lost 2 bases, and 9 bases lay in between. The CDR3 region has the DNA TGTGCCAGCAGTGTTGGGGAAGCCTACGAGCAGTACTTC. It is translated as CASSVGEAYEQYF. Filled out from reference TRBV2 and TRBJ2-7, the complete variable domain reads EPEVTQTPSHQVTQMGQEVILRCVPISNHLYFYWYRQILGQKVEFLVSFYNNEISEKSEIFDDQFSVERPDGSNFTLKIRSTKLEDSAMYFCASSVGEAYEQYFGPGTRLTVT.

V usage is TRBV29-1 and J usage is TRBJ2-7, with D possibly matching TRBD1 (8 bases). The V gene's germline CDR1 is SQVTM and CDR2 ANQGSEA. V was shortened by 7 bases and J by 4 bases, with 17 bases between the two germline ends. The CDR3 has 13 amino acids. CDR3 loop: CSGGGRGQYEQYF. The CDR3 DNA is TGCAGCGGGGGGGGCAGGGGGCAATACGAGCAGTACTTC.

The chain carries TRBV5-1 and TRBJ2-4; D is perhaps TRBD2 (5 bases). Germline CDR1 is SGHRS and CDR2 is YFSETQ. The germline V and J ends were trimmed by 3 bases and 2 bases, with 12 bases remaining between them. The CDR3 spans 15 residues. This chain's CDR3 is CASSSLSGTKNIQYF. In DNA form, the CDR3 reads TGCGCCAGCAGCTCACTCTCCGGGACCAAAAACATTCAGTACTTC.

The rearrangement links TRBV7-9 to TRBJ2-2; unclear D gene. Between the trimmed V and J ends, which lost 7 bases and 4 bases, there was a span of 7 bases. Germline values: CDR1 SEHNR, CDR2 FQNEAQ (reference sequence). The length of the CDR3 is 12 residues. In DNA, the CDR3 is TGTGCCAGCAACGGTTCCACCGGGGAGCTGTTTTTT. Protein: CASNGSTGELFF.

In nucleotides, the CDR3 is TGTGCCAGCAGTTACGCGGGAGGGGGCTACAATGAGCAGTTCTTC. Amino acid sequence: CASSYAGGGYNEQFF. The chain uses TRBV6-5 and TRBJ2-1, with 9 nucleotides matching TRBD2. The CDR3 contains 15 residues. Germline values: CDR1 MNHEY, CDR2 SVGAGI. With 2 bases clipped from V and 3 bases from J, the junction kept 2 bases outside the gene matches.

Within the sample, this clone is medium-sized. This chain links TRBV19 with TRBJ1-5; D gene unclear. The CDR3 is 14 amino acids. CDR1 and CDR2 from the germline V gene are LNHDA and SQIVND (reference sequence). V dropped 1 base and J dropped 11 bases, with 15 bases sitting between them. CDR3 nucleotides: TGTGCCAGTAGTATAGGGGAATCCCGTAGGTCCCAGCATTTT. Translated, it gives CASSIGESRRSQHF.

In this sample, this clone turned up a few times. This chain connects TRBV4-1 to TRBJ1-1; TRBD1 agrees at 9 bases. Trimming took 4 bases from V and 3 from J; bases not matched to a gene: 6. CDR1 and CDR2 (germline): MGHRA, YSYEKL. CDR3 size: 15 residues. The CDR3 region has the DNA TGCGCCAGCAGCCGTCGACAGGGGGTGGACACTGAAGCTTTCTTT. This translates into CASSRRQGVDTEAFF.

The rearrangement links TRBV6-5 to TRBJ1-2; D possibly corresponds to TRBD1 (6 bases). There are 14 residues in the CDR3. Germline loops: CDR1 MNHEY, CDR2 SVGAGI. Trimming pared 5 bases from V and 7 bases from J, leaving 17 bases between. The CDR3 nucleotides read TGTGCCAGCAGTGATTCAGCAGGGGTAGGTGGCTACACCTTC. Amino acid sequence: CASSDSAGVGGYTF.

The chain carries TRBV20-1 and TRBJ1-1; D gene ambiguous. There are 11 residues in the CDR3. Trimming left V 0 bases short and J 6 bases short, with 5 bases between. Germline CDR1 DFQATT, CDR2 SNEGSKA (reference sequence). CDR3 amino acids: CSARDNAEAFF. The CDR3 region has the DNA TGCAGTGCTAGAGATAATGCTGAAGCTTTCTTT.

The gene calls are TRBV11-1 and TRBJ1-2; the D is unclear. Germline V CDR1 and CDR2: SGHAT, FQDESV (reference sequence). The V gene lost 2 bases and the J gene lost 6 bases, with 7 bases spanning the gap. CDR3 length: 12 amino acids. CDR3 sequence: CASSLREDGYTF. The CDR3 DNA sequence: TGTGCCAGCAGCTTAAGAGAGGATGGCTACACCTTC.

In this sample, this clone turned up a few times. The rearrangement links TRBV5-4 to TRBJ1-2; the match to TRBD1 covers 7 bases. This CDR3 is 14 amino acids long. Germline-derived CDR1 and CDR2 are SGHNT and YYREEE (reference sequence). V lost 4 bases and J lost 3; bases outside the gene matches: 6. The CDR3 protein is CASSPNRGDYGYTF. CDR3 DNA: TGTGCCAGCAGCCCTAACAGGGGAGACTATGGCTACACCTTC.

The CDR3 DNA reads as TGCGCCAGCAGCCCCGGCCGCATCTCTGGAAACACCATATATTTT. Protein: CASSPGRISGNTIYF. V gene TRBV5-1 combines with J gene TRBJ1-3; D call uncertain. Trimming removed 4 bases at V and 0 bases at J, with 11 bases between. Germline CDR1 and CDR2: SGHRS and YFSETQ. The CDR3 contains 15 residues.

The chain joins TRBV11-1 to TRBJ1-6; no clear D gene. The CDR3 totals 14 residues. The V gene lost 0 bases and the J gene lost 7 bases, with 7 bases spanning the gap. Germline-derived CDR1 and CDR2 are SGHAT and FQDESV (reference sequence). The CDR3 loop reads CASSLAPWNSPLHF. CDR3 bases: TGTGCCAGCAGCTTAGCACCGTGGAATTCACCCCTCCACTTT.

The J gene is TRBJ1-2, the V gene TRBV2; D not resolved. The germline V gene has CDR1 SNHLY and CDR2 FYNNEI. V was clipped by 9 bases and J by 4 bases, with 15 bases between them. The length of the CDR3 is 13 residues. The DNA for the CDR3 is TGTGCCAGGTCAGAGATTGAGAGCTATGGCTACACCTTC. This encodes CARSEIESYGYTF.

The chain has TRBV29-1 and TRBJ2-7; 8 nucleotides align to TRBD1. V lost 0 bases to trimming and J lost 2 bases; unmatched junction nucleotides: 3. Germline V gene sequence: CDR1 SQVTM, CDR2 ANQGSEA. The CDR3 totals 14 residues. CDR3 in DNA: TGCAGCGTTGAAGACGGGACAGGCACCTACGAGCAGTACTTC. It yields the protein CSVEDGTGTYEQYF.

V gene TRBV7-6 combines with J gene TRBJ2-1, with TRBD2 as a possible D gene (6 bases). The CDR3 has 13 residues. Trimming left V 5 bases short and J 10 bases short, with 15 bases between. The germline gives CDR1 SGHVS, CDR2 FNYEAQ. CDR3 sequence (DNA): TGTGCCAGCAGCGGCCGGGAGCGCCGGGAGCAGTTCTTC. It translates to CASSGRERREQFF.

The V and J genes are TRBV5-1 and TRBJ1-5; unclear D gene. This CDR3 spans 15 amino acids. Germline assignment: CDR1 SGHRS and CDR2 YFSETQ. Trimming removed 5 bases from V and 0 bases from J, with 12 bases in between. Here the CDR3 reads CASRSDTYSNQPQHF. The CDR3 bases are TGCGCCAGCAGGTCAGACACTTATAGCAATCAGCCCCAGCATTTT. Combining the CDR3 with reference TRBV5-1 and TRBJ1-5 gives the whole variable domain KAGVTQTPRYLIKTRGQQVTLSCSPISGHRSVSWYQQTPGQGLQFLFEYFSETQRNKGNFPGRFSGRQFSNSRSEMNVSTLELGDSALYLCASRSDTYSNQPQHFGDGTRLSIL.

The chain has TRBV7-2 and TRBJ1-2, with TRBD1 identical over 9 bases. Germline V lookup: CDR1 SGHTA, CDR2 FQGNSA. V lost 3 bases, J lost 8 bases, and 1 base stayed unmatched. CDR3 length equals 12 residues. This CDR3 is CASSLTGGGYTF. The CDR3 DNA sequence: TGTGCCAGCAGCTTGACAGGGGGGGGCTACACCTTC.

The chain uses TRBV7-9 and TRBJ2-5; 10 nucleotides line up with TRBD2. J was trimmed by 9 bases and V by 4 bases; bases with no gene match: 11. The CDR3 contains 15 residues. The V gene's germline CDR1 is SEHNR and CDR2 FQNEAQ (reference sequence). CDR3 nucleotide sequence: TGTGCCAGCAGCTCCCGACTAGCGGGCGCCATGGCCCAGTACTTC. Translating gives CASSSRLAGAMAQYF.

CDR3 protein: CASSPGTSGDEQYF. Here the CDR3 DNA reads TGTGCCAGCAGCCCCGGGACTAGCGGCGACGAGCAGTACTTC. J is TRBJ2-7 and V is TRBV4-2; 11 bases match TRBD2. The CDR3 contains 14 residues. Germline CDR1 and CDR2: LGHNA and YNFKEQ. V lost 4 bases to trimming and J lost 5 bases; unmatched junction nucleotides: 4.

The genes are TRBV5-8 and TRBJ2-7; perhaps TRBD2 as D (5 bases). The V end lost 4 bases, the J end lost 4 bases, and 9 bases lay between the germline ends. The CDR3 has 12 amino acids. The germline V gene encodes CDR1 SGHTS and CDR2 YDEGEE. The CDR3 DNA is TGTGCCAGCAGCGGAGGTGGGTACGAGCAGTACTTC. It codes for CASSGGGYEQYF. The full variable domain, rest sourced from reference TRBV5-8 and TRBJ2-7, is EAGVTQSPTHLIKTRGQQATLRCSPISGHTSVYWYQQALGLGLQFLLWYDEGEERNRGNFPPRFSGRQFPNYSSELNVNALELEDSALYLCASSGGGYEQYFGPGTRLTVT.

The V and J genes are TRBV7-9 and TRBJ1-2, with a tentative D call TRBD1 (5 bases). Trimming pared 6 bases from V and 1 base from J, leaving 6 bases between. The CDR3 spans 12 residues. CDR1 is SEHNR, CDR2 FQNEAQ, per germline (reference sequence). Written as DNA, the CDR3 is TGTGCCAGCAGGGACAATAACTATGGCTACACCTTC. Protein sequence: CASRDNNYGYTF.

The chain couples TRBV5-1 to TRBJ1-2; D ambiguous. V was pared by 1 base and J by 0 bases, with 10 bases between. The CDR3 totals 15 residues. Germline loops: CDR1 SGHRS, CDR2 YFSETQ. In DNA, the CDR3 is TGCGCCAGCAGCTTGAATCAGGAGACTAACTATGGCTACACCTTC. Encoded protein: CASSLNQETNYGYTF.